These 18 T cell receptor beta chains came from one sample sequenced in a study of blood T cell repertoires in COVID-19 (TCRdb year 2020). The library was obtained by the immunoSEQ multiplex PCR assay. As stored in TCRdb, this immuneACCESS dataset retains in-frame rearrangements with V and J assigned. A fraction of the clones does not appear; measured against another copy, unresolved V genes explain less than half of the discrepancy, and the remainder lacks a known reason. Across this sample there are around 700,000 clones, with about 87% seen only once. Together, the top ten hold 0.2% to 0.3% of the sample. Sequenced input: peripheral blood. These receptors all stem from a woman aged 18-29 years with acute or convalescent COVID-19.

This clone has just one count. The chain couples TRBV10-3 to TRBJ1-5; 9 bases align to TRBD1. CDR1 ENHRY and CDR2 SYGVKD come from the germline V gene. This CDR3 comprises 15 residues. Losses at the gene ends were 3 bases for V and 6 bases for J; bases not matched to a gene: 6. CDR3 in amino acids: CAISEFTGGLQPQHF. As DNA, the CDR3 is TGTGCCATCAGTGAATTTACAGGGGGCCTTCAGCCCCAGCATTTT.

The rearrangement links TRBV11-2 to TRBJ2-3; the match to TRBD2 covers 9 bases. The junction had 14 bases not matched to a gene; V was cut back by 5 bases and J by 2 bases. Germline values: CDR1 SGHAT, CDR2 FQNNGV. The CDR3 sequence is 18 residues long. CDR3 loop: CASSRIPLAGGVTDTQYF. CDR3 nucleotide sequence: TGTGCCAGCAGCCGCATCCCCCTCGCGGGGGGGGTCACAGATACGCAGTATTTT. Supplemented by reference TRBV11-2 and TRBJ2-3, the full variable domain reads EAGVAQSPRYKIIEKRQSVAFWCNPISGHATLYWYQQILGQGPKLLIQFQNNGVVDDSQLPKDRFSAERLKGVDSTLKIQPAKLEDSAVYLCASSRIPLAGGVTDTQYFGPGTRLTVL.

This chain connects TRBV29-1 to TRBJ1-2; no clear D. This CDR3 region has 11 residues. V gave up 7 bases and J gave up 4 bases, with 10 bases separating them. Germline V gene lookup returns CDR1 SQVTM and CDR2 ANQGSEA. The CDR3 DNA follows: TGCAGCGCCGGTGAAATCTATGGCTACACCTTC. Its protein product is CSAGEIYGYTF.

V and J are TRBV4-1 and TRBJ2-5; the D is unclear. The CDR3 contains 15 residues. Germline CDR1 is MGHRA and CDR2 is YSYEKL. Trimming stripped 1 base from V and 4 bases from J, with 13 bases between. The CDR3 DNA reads TGCGCCAGCAGCCAAGGGAGTAGTCTTCGAGAGACCCAGTACTTC. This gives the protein CASSQGSSLRETQYF.

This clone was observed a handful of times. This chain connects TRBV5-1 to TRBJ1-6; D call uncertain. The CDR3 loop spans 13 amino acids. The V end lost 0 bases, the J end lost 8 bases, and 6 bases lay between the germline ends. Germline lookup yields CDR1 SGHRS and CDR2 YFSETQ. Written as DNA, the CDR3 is TGCGCCAGCAGCTTGGCAGGTTATTCACCCCTCCACTTT. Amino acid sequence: CASSLAGYSPLHF.

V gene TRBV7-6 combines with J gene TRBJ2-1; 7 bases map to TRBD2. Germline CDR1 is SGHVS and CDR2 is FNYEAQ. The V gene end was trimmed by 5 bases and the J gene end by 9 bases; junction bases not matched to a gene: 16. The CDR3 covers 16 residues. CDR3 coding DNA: TGTGCCAGCAGCCCGTCCCTCTCGGCAGGGAGGGTTGAGCAGTTCTTC. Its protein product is CASSPSLSAGRVEQFF.

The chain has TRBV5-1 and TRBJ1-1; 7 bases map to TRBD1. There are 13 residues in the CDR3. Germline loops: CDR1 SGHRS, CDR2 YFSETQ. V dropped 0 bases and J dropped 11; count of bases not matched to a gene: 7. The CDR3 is CASSLGQGPAAFF. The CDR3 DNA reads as TGCGCCAGCAGCTTGGGACAGGGCCCTGCTGCTTTCTTT. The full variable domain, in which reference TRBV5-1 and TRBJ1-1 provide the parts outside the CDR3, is KAGVTQTPRYLIKTRGQQVTLSCSPISGHRSVSWYQQTPGQGLQFLFEYFSETQRNKGNFPGRFSGRQFSNSRSEMNVSTLELGDSALYLCASSLGQGPAAFFGQGTRLTVV.

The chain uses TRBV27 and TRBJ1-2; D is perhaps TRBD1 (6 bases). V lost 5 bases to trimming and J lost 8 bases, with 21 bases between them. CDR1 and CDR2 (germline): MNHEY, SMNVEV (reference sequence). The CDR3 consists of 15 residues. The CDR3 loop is CASSPLQGLKEGYTF. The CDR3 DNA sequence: TGTGCCAGCAGTCCGCTCCAGGGGCTGAAGGAGGGCTACACCTTC.

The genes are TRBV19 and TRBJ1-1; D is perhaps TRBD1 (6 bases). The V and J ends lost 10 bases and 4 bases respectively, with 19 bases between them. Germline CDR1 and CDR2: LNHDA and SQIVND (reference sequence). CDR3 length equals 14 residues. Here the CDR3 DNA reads TGTGCCACCTCAGTAATAACAGGGACCACTGAAGCTTTCTTT. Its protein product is CATSVITGTTEAFF.

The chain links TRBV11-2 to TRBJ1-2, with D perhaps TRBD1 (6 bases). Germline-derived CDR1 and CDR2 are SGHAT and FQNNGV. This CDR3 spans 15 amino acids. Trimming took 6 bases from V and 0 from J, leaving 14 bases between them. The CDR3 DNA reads TGTGCCAGCAGATTTAAGACAGGCCCTAACTATGGCTACACCTTC. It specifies CASRFKTGPNYGYTF.

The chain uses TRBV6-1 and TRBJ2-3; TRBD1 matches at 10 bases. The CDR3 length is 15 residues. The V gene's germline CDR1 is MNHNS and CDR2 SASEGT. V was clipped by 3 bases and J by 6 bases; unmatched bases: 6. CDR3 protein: CASSEATGGWDTQYF. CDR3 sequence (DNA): TGTGCCAGCAGTGAGGCGACAGGGGGCTGGGATACGCAGTATTTT.

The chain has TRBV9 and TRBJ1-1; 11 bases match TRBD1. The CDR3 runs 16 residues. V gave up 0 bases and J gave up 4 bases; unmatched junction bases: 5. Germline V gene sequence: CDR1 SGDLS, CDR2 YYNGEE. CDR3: CASSVGGTGGFTEAFF. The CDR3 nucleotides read TGTGCCAGCAGCGTAGGTGGGACAGGGGGGTTCACTGAAGCTTTCTTT.

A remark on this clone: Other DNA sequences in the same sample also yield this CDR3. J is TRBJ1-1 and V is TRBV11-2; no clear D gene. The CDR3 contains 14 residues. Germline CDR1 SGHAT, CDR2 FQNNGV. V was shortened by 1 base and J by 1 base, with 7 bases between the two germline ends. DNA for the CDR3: TGTGCCAGCAGCTTAGTTGCGGGGAACACTGAAGCTTTCTTT. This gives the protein CASSLVAGNTEAFF.

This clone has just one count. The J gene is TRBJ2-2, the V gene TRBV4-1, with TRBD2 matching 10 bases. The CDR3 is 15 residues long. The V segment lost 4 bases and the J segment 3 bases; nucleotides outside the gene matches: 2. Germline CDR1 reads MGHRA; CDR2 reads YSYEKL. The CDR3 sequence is CASSPGLAYTGELFF. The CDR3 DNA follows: TGCGCCAGCAGCCCGGGACTAGCGTACACCGGGGAGCTGTTTTTT.

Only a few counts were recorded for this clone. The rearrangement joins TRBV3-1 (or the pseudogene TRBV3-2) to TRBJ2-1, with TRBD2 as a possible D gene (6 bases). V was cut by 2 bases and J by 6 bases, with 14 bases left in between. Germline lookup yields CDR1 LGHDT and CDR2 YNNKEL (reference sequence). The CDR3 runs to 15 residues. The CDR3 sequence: CASSQPRESTNEQFF. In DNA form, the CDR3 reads TGTGCCAGCAGCCAACCCCGGGAGAGCACCAATGAGCAGTTCTTC.

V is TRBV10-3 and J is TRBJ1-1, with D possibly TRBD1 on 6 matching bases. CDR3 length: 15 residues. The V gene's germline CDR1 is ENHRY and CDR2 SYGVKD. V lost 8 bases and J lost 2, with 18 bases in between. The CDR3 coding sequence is TGTGCCATCTCCCCAGGGGCCCCCCATAACACTGAAGCTTTCTTT. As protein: CAISPGAPHNTEAFF.

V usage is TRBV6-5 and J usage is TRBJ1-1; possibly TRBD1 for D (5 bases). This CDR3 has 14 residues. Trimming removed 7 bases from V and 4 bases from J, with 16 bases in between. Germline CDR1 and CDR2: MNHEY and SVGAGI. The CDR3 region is CASTDLFDSTEAFF. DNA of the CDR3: TGTGCCAGCACGGACCTGTTTGACAGCACTGAAGCTTTCTTT.

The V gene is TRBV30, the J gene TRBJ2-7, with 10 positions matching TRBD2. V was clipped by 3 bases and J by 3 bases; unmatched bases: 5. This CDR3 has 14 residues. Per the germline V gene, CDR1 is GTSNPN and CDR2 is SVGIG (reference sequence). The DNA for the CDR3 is TGTGCCTGGAGAACTAGCGGGGCAAACTACGAGCAGTACTTC. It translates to CAWRTSGANYEQYF. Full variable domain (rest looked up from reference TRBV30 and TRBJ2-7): SQTIHQWPATLVQPVGSPLSLECTVEGTSNPNLYWYRQAAGRGLQLLFYSVGIGQISSEVPQNLSASRPQDRQFILSSKKLLLSDSGFYLCAWRTSGANYEQYFGPGTRLTVT.